This TCR beta chain derives from a study of cytomegalovirus exposure and HLA in healthy donors. The protocol was immunoSEQ multiplex PCR, while the TCRdb copy is restricted to in-frame clones and leaves out a portion. The profile shows about 280,000 clones, more than 75% of them singletons. As to this clone: The antigen is undetermined.

The CDR3 is 17 amino acids. Per germline, CDR1 SGHVS and CDR2 FQNEAQ. Trimming removed 10 bases at V and 4 bases at J, with 23 bases between. Notes on the study in general: The majority of TCR sequences were rare, yet some public TCRs appeared in many donors. The CMV antigen specificity of a few CMV-associated chains was confirmed through in vitro analysis. Some TCR beta chains (more than 150 of them) were listed as cytomegalovirus-associated.

This sequence originates from a young woman in good health and CMV-seronegative. The gene calls are TRBV7-8 and TRBJ2-6; a weak D match, TRBD2 (7 bases). Source material: PBMCs. The CDR3 loop reads CATKRGGARHGANVLTF. CDR3 DNA sequence: TGTGCCACGAAAAGGGGGGGGGCGCGGCACGGGGCCAACGTCCTGACTTTC.